This T cell receptor (beta chain) was recorded in a study of T cell responses to AZD1222 COVID-19 vaccine. Profiled with immunoSEQ multiplex PCR; TCRdb holds only in-frame clones, not every one. The repertoire holds about 150,000 clones, with roughly 94% as singletons. Specimen: peripheral blood, collected on day 0 of AZD1222 vaccination. The origin of this receptor is an adult in good health.

The CDR3 nucleotides are TGTGCCAGCAGTTTCCCCGTTCCCCTTTACAATGAGCAGTTCTTC. Translated, it gives CASSFPVPLYNEQFF. The chain recombines TRBV6-5 with TRBJ2-1, with D uncertain. Between the trimmed V and J ends, which lost 4 bases and 4 bases, there was a span of 14 bases. The CDR3 extends over 15 amino acids. CDR1 is MNHEY and CDR2 is SVGAGI in the germline V gene.